Included here is one TCR beta chain sequence, with context. Its antigen is not identified. TCRdb keeps only in-frame clones here, not all; method: immunoSEQ multiplex PCR. The sample yields 15,000 or so clones, about 87% seen once. This specimen belongs to a study of PD-1 blockade in mismatch repair-deficient tumors. Study background: All were previously treated, progressing patients with eleven to twelve mismatch repair-deficient cancer types. Regarding the study as a whole: Tumor-resident clones, often undetectable pretreatment in blood, expanded then contracted after pembrolizumab.

All patients were mismatch repair deficient, assessed by either PCR or immunohistochemistry. A few pembrolizumab responders had their TCRs sequenced. There are 14 residues in the CDR3. J was trimmed by 6 bases and V by 5 bases; bases with no gene match: 10. Germline V gives CDR1 SGHAT, CDR2 FQNNGV. Material: PBMCs, obtained approximately 22 weeks after starting pembrolizumab. This rearrangement joins TRBV11-2 to TRBJ2-7; TRBD1 agrees at 7 bases. This TCR was recovered from an adult with mismatch repair-deficient cancer. The DNA of the CDR3 is TGTGCCAGCAGCCCCACGACAGGGATCCTCGAGCAGTACTTC. This gives the protein CASSPTTGILEQYF.